The entry below gives a single T cell receptor beta chain sequence along with its context. Antigen unknown. The record originates from a study of blood T cells in healthy people across ages. Study-level points and caveats: Diversity was estimated from one million T cells, and these estimates were considered underestimates. The study found more naive CD4+ cells and higher diversity in long-lived than aged donors.

A J-beta primer mix and a sample-barcoded 5' primer were used in a second PCR of roughly 7 to 12 cycles. Carrying 12 random nucleotides, a template-switch adaptor labeled each individual cDNA molecule. TCRdb independently ran MiXCR on the 5' RACE reads; one entry per CDR3 protein. This sample carries some 1.5 million distinct CDR3 sequences, roughly 30% of them seen once, and the ten largest clones take 7.7%. The sequenced material came from blood. The clonotype was recovered from a woman in her 30s in good health.

DNA of the CDR3: TGTGCCAGCAGTGGCGGCCTGTGGGCAGATACGCAGTATTTT. It is translated as CASSGGLWADTQYF. This chain joins TRBV12-3 or TRBV12-4 and TRBJ2-3; D unresolved. The CDR3 contains 14 residues. The V end was cut by 5 bases, the J end by 4 bases, with 13 bases between.